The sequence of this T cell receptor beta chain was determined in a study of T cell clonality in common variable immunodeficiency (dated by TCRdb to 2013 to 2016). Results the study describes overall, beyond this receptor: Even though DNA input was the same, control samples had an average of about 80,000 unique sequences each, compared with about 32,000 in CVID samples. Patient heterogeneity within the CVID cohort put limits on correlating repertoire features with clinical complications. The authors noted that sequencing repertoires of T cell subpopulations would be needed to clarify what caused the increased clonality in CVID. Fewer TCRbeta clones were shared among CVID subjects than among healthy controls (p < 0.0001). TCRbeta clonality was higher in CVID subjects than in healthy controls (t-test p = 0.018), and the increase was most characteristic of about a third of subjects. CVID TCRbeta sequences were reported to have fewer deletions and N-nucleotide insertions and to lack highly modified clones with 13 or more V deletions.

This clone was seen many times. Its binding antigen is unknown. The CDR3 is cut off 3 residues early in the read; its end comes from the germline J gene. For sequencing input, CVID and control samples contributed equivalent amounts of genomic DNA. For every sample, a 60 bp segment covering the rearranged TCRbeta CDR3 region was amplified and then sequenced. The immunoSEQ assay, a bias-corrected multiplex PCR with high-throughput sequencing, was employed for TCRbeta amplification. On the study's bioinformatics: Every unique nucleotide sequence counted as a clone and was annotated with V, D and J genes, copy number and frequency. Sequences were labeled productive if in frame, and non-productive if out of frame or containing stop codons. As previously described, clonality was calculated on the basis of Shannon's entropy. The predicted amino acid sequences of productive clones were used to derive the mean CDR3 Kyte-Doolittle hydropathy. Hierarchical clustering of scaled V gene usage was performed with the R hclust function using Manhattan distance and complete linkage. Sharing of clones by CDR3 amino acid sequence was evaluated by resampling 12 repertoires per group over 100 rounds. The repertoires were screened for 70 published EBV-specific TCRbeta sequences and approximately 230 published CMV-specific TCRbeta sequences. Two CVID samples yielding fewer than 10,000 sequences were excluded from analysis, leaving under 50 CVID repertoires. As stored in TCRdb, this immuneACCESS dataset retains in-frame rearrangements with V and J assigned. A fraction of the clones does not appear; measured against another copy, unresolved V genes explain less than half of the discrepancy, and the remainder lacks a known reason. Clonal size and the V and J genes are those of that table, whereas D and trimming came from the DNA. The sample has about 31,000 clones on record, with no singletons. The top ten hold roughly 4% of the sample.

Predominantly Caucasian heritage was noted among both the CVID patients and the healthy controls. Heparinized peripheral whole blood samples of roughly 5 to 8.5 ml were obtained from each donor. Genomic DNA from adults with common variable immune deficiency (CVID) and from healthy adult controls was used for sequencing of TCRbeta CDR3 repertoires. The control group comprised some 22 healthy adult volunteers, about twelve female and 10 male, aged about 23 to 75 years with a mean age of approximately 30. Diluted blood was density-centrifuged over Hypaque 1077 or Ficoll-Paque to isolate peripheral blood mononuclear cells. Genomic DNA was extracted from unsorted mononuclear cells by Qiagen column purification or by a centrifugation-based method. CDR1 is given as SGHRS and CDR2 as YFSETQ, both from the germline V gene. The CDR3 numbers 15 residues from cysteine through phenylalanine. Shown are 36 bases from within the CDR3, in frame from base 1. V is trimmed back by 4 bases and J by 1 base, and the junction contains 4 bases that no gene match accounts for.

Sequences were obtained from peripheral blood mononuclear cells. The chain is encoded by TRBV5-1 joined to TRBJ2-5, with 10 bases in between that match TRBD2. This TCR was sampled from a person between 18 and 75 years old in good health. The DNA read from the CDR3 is TGCGCCAGCAGCGGAGTAGCGGGGGGCCAAGAGACC. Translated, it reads CASSGVAGGQET. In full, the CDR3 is CASSGVAGGQETQYF. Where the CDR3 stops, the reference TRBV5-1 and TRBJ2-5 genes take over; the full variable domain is KAGVTQTPRYLIKTRGQQVTLSCSPISGHRSVSWYQQTPGQGLQFLFEYFSETQRNKGNFPGRFSGRQFSNSRSEMNVSTLELGDSALYLCASSGVAGGQETQYFGPGTRLLVL.